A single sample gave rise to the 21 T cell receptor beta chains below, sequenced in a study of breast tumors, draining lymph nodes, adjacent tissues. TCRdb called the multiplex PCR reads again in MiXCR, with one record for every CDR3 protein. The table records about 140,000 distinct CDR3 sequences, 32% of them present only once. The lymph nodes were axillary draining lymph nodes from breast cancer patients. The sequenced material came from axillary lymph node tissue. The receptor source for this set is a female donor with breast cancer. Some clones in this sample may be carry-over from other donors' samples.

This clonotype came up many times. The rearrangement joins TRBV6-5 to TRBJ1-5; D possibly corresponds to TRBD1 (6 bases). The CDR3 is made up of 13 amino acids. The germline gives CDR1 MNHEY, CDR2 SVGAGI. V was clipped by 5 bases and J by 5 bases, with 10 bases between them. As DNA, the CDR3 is TGTGCCAGCAGTCCACAGGGAGATCAGCCCCAGCATTTT. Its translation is CASSPQGDQPQHF.

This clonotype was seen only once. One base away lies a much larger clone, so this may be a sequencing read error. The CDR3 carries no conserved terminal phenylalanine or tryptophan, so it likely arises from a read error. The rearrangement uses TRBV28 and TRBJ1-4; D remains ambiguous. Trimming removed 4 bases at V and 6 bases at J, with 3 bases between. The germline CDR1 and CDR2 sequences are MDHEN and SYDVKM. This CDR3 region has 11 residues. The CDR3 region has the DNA TGTGCCAGCAGTTCGGATGAAAAACTGTTTCTT. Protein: CASSSDEKLFL.

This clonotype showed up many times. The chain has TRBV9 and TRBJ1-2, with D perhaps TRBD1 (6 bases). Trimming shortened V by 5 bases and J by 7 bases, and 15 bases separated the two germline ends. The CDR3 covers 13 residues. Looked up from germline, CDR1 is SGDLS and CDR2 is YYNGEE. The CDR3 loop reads CASSVTGWGGYTF. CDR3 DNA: TGTGCCAGCAGTGTCACAGGGTGGGGTGGCTACACCTTC.

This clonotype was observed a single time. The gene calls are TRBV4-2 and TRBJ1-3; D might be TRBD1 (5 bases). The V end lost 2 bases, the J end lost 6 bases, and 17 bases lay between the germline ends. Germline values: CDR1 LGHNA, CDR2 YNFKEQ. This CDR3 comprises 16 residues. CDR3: CASSQTHGGFENTIYF. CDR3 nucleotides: TGTGCCAGCAGCCAAACTCACGGGGGGTTTGAAAACACCATATATTTT.

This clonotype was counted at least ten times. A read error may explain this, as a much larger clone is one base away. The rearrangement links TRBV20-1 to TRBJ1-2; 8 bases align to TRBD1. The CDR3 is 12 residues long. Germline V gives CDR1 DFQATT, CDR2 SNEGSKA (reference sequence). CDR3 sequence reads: CSAKDRDHGSTF. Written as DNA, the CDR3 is TGCAGTGCAAAGGACAGGGATCACGGCTCCACCTTC.

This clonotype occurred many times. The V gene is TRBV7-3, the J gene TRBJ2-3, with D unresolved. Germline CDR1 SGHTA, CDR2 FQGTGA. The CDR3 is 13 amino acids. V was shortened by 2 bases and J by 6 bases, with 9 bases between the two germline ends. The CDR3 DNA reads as TGTGCCAGCAGCTTATATCAGTGGGATACGCAGTATTTT. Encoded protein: CASSLYQWDTQYF.

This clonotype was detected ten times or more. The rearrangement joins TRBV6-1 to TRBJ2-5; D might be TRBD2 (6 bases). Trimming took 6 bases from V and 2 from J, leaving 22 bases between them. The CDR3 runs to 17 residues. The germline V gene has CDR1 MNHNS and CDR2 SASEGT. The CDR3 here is CASSFIAGSSNQETQYF. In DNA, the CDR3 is TGTGCCAGCAGCTTTATTGCGGGATCATCTAATCAAGAGACCCAGTACTTC.

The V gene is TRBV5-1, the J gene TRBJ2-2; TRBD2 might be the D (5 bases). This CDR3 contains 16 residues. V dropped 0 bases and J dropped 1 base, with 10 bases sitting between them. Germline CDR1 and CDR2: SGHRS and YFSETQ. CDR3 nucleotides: TGCGCCAGCAGCTTGGATGGAGGAATGAACACCGGGGAGCTGTTTTTT. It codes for CASSLDGGMNTGELFF.

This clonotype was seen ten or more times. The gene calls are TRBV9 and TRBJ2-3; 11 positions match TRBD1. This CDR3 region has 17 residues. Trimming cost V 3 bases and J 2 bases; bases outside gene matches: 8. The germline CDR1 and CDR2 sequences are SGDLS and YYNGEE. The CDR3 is CASSARTGGLFTDTQYF. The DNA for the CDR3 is TGTGCCAGCAGCGCCCGGACAGGGGGCCTATTCACAGATACGCAGTATTTT.

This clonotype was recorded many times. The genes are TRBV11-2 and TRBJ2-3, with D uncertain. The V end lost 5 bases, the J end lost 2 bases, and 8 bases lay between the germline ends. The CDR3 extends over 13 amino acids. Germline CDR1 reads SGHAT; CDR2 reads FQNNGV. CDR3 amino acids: CASSIWPTDTQYF. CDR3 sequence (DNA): TGTGCCAGCAGCATTTGGCCCACAGATACGCAGTATTTT.

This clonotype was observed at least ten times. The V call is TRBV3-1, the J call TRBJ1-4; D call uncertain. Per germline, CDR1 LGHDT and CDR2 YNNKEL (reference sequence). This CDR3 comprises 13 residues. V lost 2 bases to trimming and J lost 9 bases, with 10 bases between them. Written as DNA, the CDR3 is TGTGCCAGCAGCCAAAAGGGTAGTAAAAAACTGTTTTTT. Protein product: CASSQKGSKKLFF. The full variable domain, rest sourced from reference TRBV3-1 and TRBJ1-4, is DTAVSQTPKYLVTQMGNDKSIKCEQNLGHDTMYWYKQDSKKFLKIMFSYNNKELIINETVPNRFSPKSPDKAHLNLHINSLELGDSAVYFCASSQKGSKKLFFGSGTQLSVL.

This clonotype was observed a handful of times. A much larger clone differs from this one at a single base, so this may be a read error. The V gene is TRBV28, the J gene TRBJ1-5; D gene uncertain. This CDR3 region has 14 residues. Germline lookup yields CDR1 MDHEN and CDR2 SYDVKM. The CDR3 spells CASSPGDSSQPQHF. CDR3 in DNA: TGTGCCAGCAGTCCTGGGGATAGCAGTCAGCCCCAGCATTTT.

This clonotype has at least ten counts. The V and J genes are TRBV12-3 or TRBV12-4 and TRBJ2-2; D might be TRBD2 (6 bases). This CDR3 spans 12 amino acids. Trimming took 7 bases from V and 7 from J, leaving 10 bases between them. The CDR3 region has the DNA TGTGCCAGCACCACGGGGGACGGGGAGCTGTTTTTT. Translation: CASTTGDGELFF.

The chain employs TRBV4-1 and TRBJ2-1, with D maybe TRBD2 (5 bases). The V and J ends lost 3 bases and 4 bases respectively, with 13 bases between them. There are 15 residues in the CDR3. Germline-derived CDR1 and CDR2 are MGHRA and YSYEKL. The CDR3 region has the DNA TGCGCCAGCAGCCAGGAGGACCGGGGTTACAATGAGCAGTTCTTC. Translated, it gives CASSQEDRGYNEQFF.

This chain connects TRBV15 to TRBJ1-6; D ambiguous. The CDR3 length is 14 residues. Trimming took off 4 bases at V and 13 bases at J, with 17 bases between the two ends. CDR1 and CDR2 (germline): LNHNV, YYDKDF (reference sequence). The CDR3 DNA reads TGTGCCACCAGCACACAAGGCGGAGGTTCGCCCCTCCACTTT. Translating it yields CATSTQGGGSPLHF.

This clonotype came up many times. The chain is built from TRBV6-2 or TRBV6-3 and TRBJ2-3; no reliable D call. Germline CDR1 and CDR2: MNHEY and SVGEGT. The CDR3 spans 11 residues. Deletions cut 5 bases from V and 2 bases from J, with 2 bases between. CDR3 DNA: TGTGCCAGCAGTACCACAGATACGCAGTATTTT. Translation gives CASSTTDTQYF.

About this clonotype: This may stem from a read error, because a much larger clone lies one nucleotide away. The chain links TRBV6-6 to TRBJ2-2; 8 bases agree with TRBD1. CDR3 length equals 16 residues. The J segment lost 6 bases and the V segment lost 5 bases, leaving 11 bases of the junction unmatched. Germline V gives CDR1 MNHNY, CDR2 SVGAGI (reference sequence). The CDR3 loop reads CASSPSTGAASGELFF. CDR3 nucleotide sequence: TGTGCCAGCAGTCCCTCGACAGGGGCGGCCTCCGGGGAGCTGTTTTTT.

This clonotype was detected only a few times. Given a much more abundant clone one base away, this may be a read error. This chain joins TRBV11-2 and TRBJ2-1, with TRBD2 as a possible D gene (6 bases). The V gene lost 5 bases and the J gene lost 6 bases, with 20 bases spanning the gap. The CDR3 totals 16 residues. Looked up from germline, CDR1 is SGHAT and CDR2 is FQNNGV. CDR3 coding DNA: TGTGCCAGCAGCCGCAGCAGGGACTCCAGGAGCAATGAGCAGTTCTTC. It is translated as CASSRSRDSRSNEQFF.

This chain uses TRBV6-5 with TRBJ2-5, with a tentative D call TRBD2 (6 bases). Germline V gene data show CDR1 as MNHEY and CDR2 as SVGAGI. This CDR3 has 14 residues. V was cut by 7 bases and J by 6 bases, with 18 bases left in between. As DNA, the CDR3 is TGTGCCAGCACGGACCTCGGGGGTAGGAAGACCCAGTACTTC. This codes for CASTDLGGRKTQYF.

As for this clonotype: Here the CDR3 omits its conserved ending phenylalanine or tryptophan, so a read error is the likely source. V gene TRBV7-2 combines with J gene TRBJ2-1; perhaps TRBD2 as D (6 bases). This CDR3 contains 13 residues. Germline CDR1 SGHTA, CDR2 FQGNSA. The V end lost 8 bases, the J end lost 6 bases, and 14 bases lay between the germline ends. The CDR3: CASGRLASNEQFS. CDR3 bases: TGTGCCAGCGGCCGCCTAGCGTCCAATGAGCAGTTCTCC.

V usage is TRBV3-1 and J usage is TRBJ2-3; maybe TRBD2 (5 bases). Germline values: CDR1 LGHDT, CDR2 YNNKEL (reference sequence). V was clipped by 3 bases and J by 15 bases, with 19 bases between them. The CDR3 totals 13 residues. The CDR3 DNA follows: TGTGCCAGCAGCCAGAAGGTTACCGGGGATGTCTATTTT. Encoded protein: CASSQKVTGDVYF.